These T cell receptor beta chains were read from a single sample in a study of T-cell reconstitution after alpha-beta-depleted transplantation in children. TCRdb redid the calling of the PCR reads with MiXCR, one entry per CDR3 protein. Of about 540,000 distinct CDR3 sequences in the sample, around 16% were seen once. The input for sequencing was PBMCs from the stem cell graft donor, taken from the stem cell graft. Receptors originate from a human donor who donated a stem cell graft to a child with acute lymphoblastic leukemia. Both conserved end residues are part of each CDR3. The order of the fields is D gene, CDR3 length, J gene, V gene, clone size, CDR3 DNA, CDR3 protein. The D gene is left open where the match is weak. Clone size, where shown, is once, few, many, or a class for clones that have expanded.

>-|15|TRBJ1-3|TRBV12-5|-
TGTGCTAGTGGTCCCCCGAAACAGACTGGAAACACCATATATTTT
CASGPPKQTGNTIYF
>-|14|TRBJ2-7|TRBV5-6|many
TGTGCCAGCAGCTTTCTAGATAGAGCCTACGAGCAGTACTTC
CASSFLDRAYEQYF
>-|18|TRBJ2-6|TRBV11-2|few
TGTGCCAGCAGCTCGCACTCCATGCCCAGCTCTGGGGCCAACGTCCTGACTTTC
CASSSHSMPSSGANVLTF
>TRBD1|17|TRBJ2-1|TRBV5-1|few
TGCGCCAGCAGCTTGACTCGGTGGACAGGAGGTTACAATGAGCAGTTCTTC
CASSLTRWTGGYNEQFF
>-|13|TRBJ1-1|TRBV4-2|few
TGTGCCAGCAGCCAAGATCGCTTAAGTGAAGCTTTCTTT
CASSQDRLSEAFF
>TRBD1|19|TRBJ1-5|TRBV6-1|-
TGTGCCAGCAGTGAAGTCAGGACAGGGGGGACCTATAGCAATCAGCCCCAGCATTTT
CASSEVRTGGTYSNQPQHF
>-|16|TRBJ2-3|TRBV5-1|few
TGCGCCAGCACCGACCGTGGGGGCACGGGTGGAGATACGCAGTATTTT
CASTDRGGTGGDTQYF
>-|17|TRBJ1-3|TRBV7-9|few
TGTGCCAGCAGCATACAGGGCTTTCAAGGCTCTGGAAACACCATATATTTT
CASSIQGFQGSGNTIYF
>TRBD2|13|TRBJ2-1|TRBV7-2|once
TGTGCCAGCAGCCCAGCTAGCGGGATAGGGCAGTTCTTC
CASSPASGIGQFF
>TRBD2|17|TRBJ2-5|TRBV2|few
TGTGCCAGCAGTGAATGGGGGGGATCTCCGAGGCGGGAGACCCAGTACTTC
CASSEWGGSPRRETQYF
>TRBD2|20|TRBJ2-1|TRBV12-3/TRBV12-4|-
TGTGCCAGCAGTTCTTTACCCTTAGGATTACTAGCGGGAGGAATGAATGAGCAGTTCTTC
CASSSLPLGLLAGGMNEQFF
>-|14|TRBJ2-5|TRBV6-1|-
TGTGCCAGCAGAAACAGGGTTCTACAAGAGACCCAGTACTTC
CASRNRVLQETQYF
>-|15|TRBJ2-5|TRBV7-9|few
TGTGCCAGCCGATTACCCCCTCCTGATCAGGAGACCCAGTACTTC
CASRLPPPDQETQYF
>TRBD2|16|TRBJ2-5|TRBV20-1|few
TGCAGTGCTAGAAACCCGATTAGCGGGAGCCGAGAGACCCAGTACTTC
CSARNPISGSRETQYF
>-|17|TRBJ2-2|TRBV6-5|few
TGTGCCAGCAGTTACAAAGGCAGCCCGGCGGACACCGGGGAGCTGTTTTTT
CASSYKGSPADTGELFF
>-|14|TRBJ2-3|TRBV5-1|many
TGCGCCAGCAGCTCCGGGCTGGGGGTAGATACGCAGTATTTT
CASSSGLGVDTQYF
>TRBD2|16|TRBJ2-5|TRBV12-3/TRBV12-4|-
TGTGCCAGCAGTCCATGGGGAGCGGGGGGTCAAGAGACCCAGTACTTC
CASSPWGAGGQETQYF
>-|15|TRBJ2-7|TRBV12-3/TRBV12-4|-
TGTGCCAGCAGCAAACACGAACCGGGACCCTACGAGCAGTACTTC
CASSKHEPGPYEQYF
>-|15|TRBJ1-5|TRBV18|-
TGTGCCAGCTCACCAGAGGGTGGGGGCAATCAGCCCCAGCATTTT
CASSPEGGGNQPQHF
>TRBD1|15|TRBJ2-7|TRBV20-1|few
TGCAGTGCTAATTCAAAATACAGGGGTTCCAACGAGCAGTACTTC
CSANSKYRGSNEQYF
>-|13|TRBJ1-3|TRBV7-2|-
TGTGCCAGCAGCTTAGATCGAGGAAACACCATATATTTT
CASSLDRGNTIYF
>TRBD1|16|TRBJ2-5|TRBV5-1|few
TGCGCCAGCAGCTTGGAGGGGACAGGACCGCAAGAGACCCAGTACTTC
CASSLEGTGPQETQYF
>TRBD2|15|TRBJ2-7|TRBV4-1|-
TGCGCCAGCAGCCAAGTGGGGGGGAGAGCTCGCGAGCAGTACTTC
CASSQVGGRAREQYF
>TRBD1|15|TRBJ2-7|TRBV10-3|-
TGTGCCATCAGTGAACCCGACAGGGGTCCGGACGAGCAGTACTTC
CAISEPDRGPDEQYF
>-|13|TRBJ2-3|TRBV12-3/TRBV12-4|-
TGTGCCAGCAGTTTGGGGGGCCAAGATACGCAGTATTTT
CASSLGGQDTQYF
>-|14|TRBJ1-5|TRBV19|-
TGTGCCAGTAGTATCCCCACAGGGTATCAGCCCCAGCATTTT
CASSIPTGYQPQHF
>-|13|TRBJ2-2|TRBV5-1|few
TGCGCCAGCAGCCCCAGGGTTAGCGGGGAGCTGTTTTTT
CASSPRVSGELFF